These T cell receptor beta chains were read from a single sample in a study of beta chain features in type 1 diabetes. TCRdb keeps only in-frame clones here, not all; method: immunoSEQ multiplex PCR. The repertoire includes hundreds of thousands of clones, 10% to 15% of them detected once, and about 0.018% sits in the top ten. The sequencing sample was made of naive CD4+ T cells from blood. The receptors were gathered from a man between 18 and 35 years old in good health. Both conserved end residues are part of each CDR3. A D gene is named only where the DNA matches it firmly. Clone size is shown for a subset of rows, as once, few, many or a class of expanded clone.

CDR3nt | CDR3aa | v_gene | d_gene | abundance | j_gene
TGTGCCAGTAGTGCAGCGGGGGGTATCGCCGGGGAGCTGTTTTTT | CASSAAGGIAGELFF | TRBV19 | TRBD2 | . | TRBJ2-2
TGTGCCAGCAGCTTGGGGGAACAGGGCTCCTACGAGCAGTACTTC | CASSLGEQGSYEQYF | TRBV7-9 | . | few | TRBJ2-7
TGTGCCTCAAAGACTAGGGCTACGGAGGAGACCCAGTACTTC | CASKTRATEETQYF | TRBV2 | . | . | TRBJ2-5
TGCAGCGTTTCGGTGGGAGATATCACAGATACGCAGTATTTT | CSVSVGDITDTQYF | TRBV29-1 | . | . | TRBJ2-3
TGCGCCAGCAGCCAAGCACTAGCGGGGGGCTACAATGAGCAGTTCTTC | CASSQALAGGYNEQFF | TRBV4-3 | TRBD2 | . | TRBJ2-1
TGCGCCAGCAACCCCATTATGACAGTACCTCTCTACGAGCAGTACTTC | CASNPIMTVPLYEQYF | TRBV5-1 | . | few | TRBJ2-7
TGTGCCATCAAAGGGGGGGCAGAGGAGACCCAGTACTTC | CAIKGGAEETQYF | TRBV10-3 | . | few | TRBJ2-5
TGTGCCAGCAGCTTGAGAAGCTCCCCCTATGGCTACACCTTC | CASSLRSSPYGYTF | TRBV5-6 | . | . | TRBJ1-2
TGTGCCAGCAGCTTAAGTTCGGGGAACGAGCAGTACTTC | CASSLSSGNEQYF | TRBV7-3 | . | . | TRBJ2-7
TGTGCCAGCAACCCATGGGGACTAGCGGGAGTGACCAATGAGCAGTTCTTC | CASNPWGLAGVTNEQFF | TRBV7-9 | TRBD2 | . | TRBJ2-1
TGTGCCAGCAGTTACGGACTAGCGGGGCACACAGATACGCAGTATTTT | CASSYGLAGHTDTQYF | TRBV9 | TRBD2 | . | TRBJ2-3
TGTGCCTGGAGTGATTTCCGAGTTTGGACTAGCGGCACCTACGAGCAGTACTTC | CAWSDFRVWTSGTYEQYF | TRBV30 | TRBD2 | . | TRBJ2-7
TGCGCCAGCAGCCAAGATTTAACAGGGTGGTCCAACGAGCAGTACTTC | CASSQDLTGWSNEQYF | TRBV4-3 | . | few | TRBJ2-7
TGTGCCAGCAGTGAATCCCCAGTCGCGGGCGGCTACACCTTC | CASSESPVAGGYTF | TRBV2 | . | . | TRBJ1-2
TGTGCCAGCAGCTCCCCCTACGAGCAGTACTTC | CASSSPYEQYF | TRBV6-6 | . | . | TRBJ2-7
TGTGCCAGCAGCTTTGGACAGGGGGGCTACGAGCAGTACTTC | CASSFGQGGYEQYF | TRBV11-2 | TRBD1 | few | TRBJ2-7